This TCR beta chain emerged from a study of control samples from healthy donors and cancer patients. Germline V gene data show CDR1 as MNHEY and CDR2 as SMNVEV (reference sequence). The CDR3 runs 15 residues. The V gene lost 3 bases and the J gene lost 3 bases, with 15 bases spanning the gap. Clones were read by immunoSEQ multiplex PCR, and TCRdb kept only the in-frame ones, dropping some. The sample lists roughly 400,000 clones, over 75% seen once, with around 6.4% in the top ten. The sequencing sample was made of PBMCs. This TCR derives from a man aged 40-49 years with head and neck cancer. The V call is TRBV27, the J call TRBJ2-7; possibly TRBD1 for D (5 bases). As DNA, the CDR3 is TGTGCCAGCAGTTTGGAAACAGGTCCCTTCTACGAGCAGTACTTC. It specifies CASSLETGPFYEQYF.